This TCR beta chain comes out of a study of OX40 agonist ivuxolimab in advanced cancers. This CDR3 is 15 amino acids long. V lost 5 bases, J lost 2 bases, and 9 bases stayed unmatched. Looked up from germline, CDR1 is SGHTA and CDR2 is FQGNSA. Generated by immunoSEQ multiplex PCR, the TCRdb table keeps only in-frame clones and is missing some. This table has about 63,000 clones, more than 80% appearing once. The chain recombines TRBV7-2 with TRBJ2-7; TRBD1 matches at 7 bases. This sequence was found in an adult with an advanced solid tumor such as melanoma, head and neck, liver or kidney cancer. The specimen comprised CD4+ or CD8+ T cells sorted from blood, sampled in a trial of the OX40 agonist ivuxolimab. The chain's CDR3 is CASSRDSEYPYEQYF. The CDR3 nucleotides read TGTGCCAGCAGCCGGGACAGCGAATACCCCTACGAGCAGTACTTC.